This record concerns one T cell receptor (beta chain) sequence. What it binds is unknown. The data were taken from a study of cytomegalovirus exposure and HLA in healthy donors. Study-wide points: Compared with the roughly 670-donor mean, an Asian-associated ancestry cluster reportedly had fewer N-insertions, according to a later analysis. A later analysis found that most CMV-associated TCR beta chains appeared HLA-restricted. According to the study, roughly 180 TCR beta chains were cytomegalovirus-associated.

PCR was performed using 60 Vbeta and 13 Jbeta primers. TCRdb's table, derived via immunoSEQ multiplex PCR, lists solely in-frame clones and lacks some. The repertoire has 150,000 to 200,000 clones, approximately 82% of them found once; the top ten carry about 1.8%. Donors likely had unrecorded immune exposures despite being nominally healthy when sampled. V was cut by 2 bases and J by 5 bases, with 12 bases left in between. The CDR3 contains 14 residues. The V gene's germline CDR1 is SGHAT and CDR2 FQNNGV. The source is a man aged 35-49 years in good health and CMV-seropositive. Sequenced: PBMCs. V usage is TRBV11-2 and J usage is TRBJ1-1; D is undetermined. CDR3 residues: CASSLNPGRTEAFF. CDR3 bases: TGTGCCAGCAGCTTAAACCCTGGGAGGACTGAAGCTTTCTTT.